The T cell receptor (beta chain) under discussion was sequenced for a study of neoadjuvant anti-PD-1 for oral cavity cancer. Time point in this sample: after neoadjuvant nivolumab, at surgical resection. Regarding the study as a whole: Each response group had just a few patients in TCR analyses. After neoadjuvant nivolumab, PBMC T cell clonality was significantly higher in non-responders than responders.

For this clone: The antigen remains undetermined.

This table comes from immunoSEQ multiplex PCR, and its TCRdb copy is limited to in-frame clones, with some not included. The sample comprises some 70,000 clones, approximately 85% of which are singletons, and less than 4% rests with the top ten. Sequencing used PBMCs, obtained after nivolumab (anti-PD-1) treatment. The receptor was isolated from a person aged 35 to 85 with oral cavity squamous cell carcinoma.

The CDR3 sequence is CASSRTGKDYGYTF. The CDR3 DNA reads TGTGCCAGTAGTAGGACAGGGAAGGACTATGGCTACACCTTC. The chain employs TRBV19 and TRBJ1-2; 8 bases align to TRBD1. This CDR3 spans 14 amino acids. V lost 4 bases to trimming and J lost 3 bases; unmatched junction nucleotides: 4. CDR1 is LNHDA, CDR2 SQIVND, per germline (reference sequence).